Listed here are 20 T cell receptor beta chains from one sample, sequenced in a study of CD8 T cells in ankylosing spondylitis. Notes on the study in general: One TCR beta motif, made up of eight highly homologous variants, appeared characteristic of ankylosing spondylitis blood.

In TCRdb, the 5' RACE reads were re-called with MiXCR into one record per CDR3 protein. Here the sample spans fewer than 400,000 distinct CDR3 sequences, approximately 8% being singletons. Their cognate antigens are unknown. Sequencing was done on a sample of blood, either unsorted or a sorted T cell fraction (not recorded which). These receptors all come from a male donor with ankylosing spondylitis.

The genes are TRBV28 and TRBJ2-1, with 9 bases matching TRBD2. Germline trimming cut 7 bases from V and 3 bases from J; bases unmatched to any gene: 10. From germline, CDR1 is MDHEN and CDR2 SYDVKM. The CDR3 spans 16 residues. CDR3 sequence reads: CASNTRAGGFYNEQFF. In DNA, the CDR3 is TGTGCCAGCAACACCCGAGCGGGAGGTTTCTACAATGAGCAGTTCTTC. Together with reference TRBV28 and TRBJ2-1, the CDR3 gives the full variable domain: DVKVTQSSRYLVKRTGEKVFLECVQDMDHENMFWYRQDPGLGLRLIYFSYDVKMKEKGDIPEGYSVSREKKERFSLILESASTNQTSMYLCASNTRAGGFYNEQFFGPGTRLTVL.

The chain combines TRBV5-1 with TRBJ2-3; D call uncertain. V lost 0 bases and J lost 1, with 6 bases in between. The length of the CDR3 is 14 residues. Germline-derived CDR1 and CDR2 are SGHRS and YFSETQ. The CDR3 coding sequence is TGCGCCAGCAGCTTGGTTAGCCGCACAGATACGCAGTATTTT. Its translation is CASSLVSRTDTQYF.

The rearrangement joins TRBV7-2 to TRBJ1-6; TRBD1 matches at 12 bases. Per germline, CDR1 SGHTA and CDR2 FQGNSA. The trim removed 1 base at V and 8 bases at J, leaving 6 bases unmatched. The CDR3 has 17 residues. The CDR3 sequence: CASSLGRDRGPDSPLHF. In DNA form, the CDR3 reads TGTGCCAGCAGCTTAGGGAGGGACAGGGGGCCGGATTCACCCCTCCACTTT.

CDR3 sequence: CASRLAGTDTQYF. Here the CDR3 DNA reads TGTGCCAGCAGACTAGCTGGCACAGATACGCAGTATTTT. V is TRBV6-1 and J is TRBJ2-3; TRBD2 is a possible D gene (6 bases). The CDR3 is made up of 13 amino acids. Germline V gene lookup returns CDR1 MNHNS and CDR2 SASEGT. Trimming pared 6 bases from V and 1 base from J, leaving 8 bases between.

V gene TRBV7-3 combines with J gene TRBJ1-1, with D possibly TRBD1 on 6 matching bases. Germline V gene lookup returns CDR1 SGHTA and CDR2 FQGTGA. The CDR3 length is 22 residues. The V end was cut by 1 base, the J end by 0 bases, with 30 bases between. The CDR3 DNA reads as TGTGCCAGCAGCTTAATGGACACGCAGCGACAGGACCAAACAAAAGTGAACACTGAAGCTTTCTTT. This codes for CASSLMDTQRQDQTKVNTEAFF.

CDR3: CASNRVGGNYEQYF. For the CDR3, the DNA is TGTGCCAGCAACCGAGTCGGAGGGAACTACGAGCAGTACTTC. The chain recombines TRBV6-1 with TRBJ2-7, with D possibly TRBD2 on 6 matching bases. CDR1 and CDR2 from the germline V gene are MNHNS and SASEGT. The CDR3 is 14 amino acids. Deletions cut 7 bases from V and 3 bases from J, with 16 bases between.

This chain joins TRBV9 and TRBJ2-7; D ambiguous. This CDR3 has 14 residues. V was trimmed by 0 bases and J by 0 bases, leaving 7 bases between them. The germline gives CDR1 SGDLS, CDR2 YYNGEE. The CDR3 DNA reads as TGTGCCAGCAGCGTAGGCGGCAACTCCTACGAGCAGTACTTC. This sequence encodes CASSVGGNSYEQYF.

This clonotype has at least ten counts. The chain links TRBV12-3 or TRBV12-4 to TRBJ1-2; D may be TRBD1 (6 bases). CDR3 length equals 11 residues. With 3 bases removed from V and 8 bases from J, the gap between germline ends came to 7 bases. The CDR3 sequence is CASSFGGGYTF. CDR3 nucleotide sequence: TGTGCCAGCAGTTTTGGGGGCGGCTACACCTTC.

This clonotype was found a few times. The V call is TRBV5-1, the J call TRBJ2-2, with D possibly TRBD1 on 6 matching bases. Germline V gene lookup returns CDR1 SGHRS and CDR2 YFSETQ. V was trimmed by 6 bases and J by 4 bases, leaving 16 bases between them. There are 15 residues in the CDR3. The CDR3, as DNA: TGCGCCAGCACTCCCCGGCCAGGGGTCACCGGGGAGCTGTTTTTT. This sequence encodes CASTPRPGVTGELFF. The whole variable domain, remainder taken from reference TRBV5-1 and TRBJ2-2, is KAGVTQTPRYLIKTRGQQVTLSCSPISGHRSVSWYQQTPGQGLQFLFEYFSETQRNKGNFPGRFSGRQFSNSRSEMNVSTLELGDSALYLCASTPRPGVTGELFFGEGSRLTVL.

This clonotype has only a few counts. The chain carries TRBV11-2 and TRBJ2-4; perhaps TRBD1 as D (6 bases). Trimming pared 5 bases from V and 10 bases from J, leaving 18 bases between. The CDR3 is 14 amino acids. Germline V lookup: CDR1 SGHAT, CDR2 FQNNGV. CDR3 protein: CASSPRDTVSIQYF. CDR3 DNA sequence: TGTGCCAGCAGCCCCCGGGACACGGTTTCAATTCAGTACTTC.

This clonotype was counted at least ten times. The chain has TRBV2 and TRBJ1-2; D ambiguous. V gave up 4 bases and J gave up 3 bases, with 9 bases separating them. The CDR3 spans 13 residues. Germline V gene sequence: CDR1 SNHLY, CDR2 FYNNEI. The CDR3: CASSVREDYGYTF. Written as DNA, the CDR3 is TGTGCCAGCAGTGTTAGGGAGGACTATGGCTACACCTTC.

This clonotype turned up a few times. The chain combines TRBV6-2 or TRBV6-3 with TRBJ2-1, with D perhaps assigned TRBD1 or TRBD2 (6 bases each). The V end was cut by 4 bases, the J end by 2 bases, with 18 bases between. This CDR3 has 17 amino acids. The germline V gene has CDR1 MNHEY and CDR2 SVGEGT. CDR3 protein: CASSSRGSGDTYNEQFF. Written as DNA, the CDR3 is TGTGCCAGCAGTTCTCGGGGCTCGGGGGACACCTACAATGAGCAGTTCTTC.

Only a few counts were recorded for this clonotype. CDR3 region: CASGSGALTDTQYF. In DNA, the CDR3 is TGTGCCAGCGGTAGCGGAGCCCTCACAGATACGCAGTATTTT. The rearrangement uses TRBV21-1 and TRBJ2-3; the DNA was not compared with TRBD2, the D call given in the table. TRBV21-1 is a documented pseudogene. The CDR3 sequence is 14 residues long.

The CDR3 reads CASSQSGGSYEQYF. In DNA, the CDR3 is TGTGCCAGCAGCCAAAGCGGGGGCTCCTACGAGCAGTACTTC. The chain is built from TRBV3-1 and TRBJ2-7, with 8 bases identical to TRBD2. The CDR3 extends over 14 amino acids. CDR1 LGHDT and CDR2 YNNKEL come from the germline V gene (reference sequence). The ends lost 2 bases at V and 0 bases at J; junction bases unmatched: 0.

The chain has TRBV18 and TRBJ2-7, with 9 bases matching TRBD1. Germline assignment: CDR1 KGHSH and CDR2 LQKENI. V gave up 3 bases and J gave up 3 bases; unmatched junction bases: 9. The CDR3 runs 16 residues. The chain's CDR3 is CASSPTPGQGNYEQYF. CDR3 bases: TGTGCCAGCTCACCGACCCCGGGACAGGGAAACTACGAGCAGTACTTC.

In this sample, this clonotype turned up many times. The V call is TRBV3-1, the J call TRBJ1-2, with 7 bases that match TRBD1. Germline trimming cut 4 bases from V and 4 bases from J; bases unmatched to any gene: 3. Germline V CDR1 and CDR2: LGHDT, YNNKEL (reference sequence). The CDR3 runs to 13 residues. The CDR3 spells CASSLSGGYGYTF. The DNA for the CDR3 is TGTGCCAGCAGCCTATCAGGGGGCTATGGCTACACCTTC. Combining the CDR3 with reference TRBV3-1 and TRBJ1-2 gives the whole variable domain DTAVSQTPKYLVTQMGNDKSIKCEQNLGHDTMYWYKQDSKKFLKIMFSYNNKELIINETVPNRFSPKSPDKAHLNLHINSLELGDSAVYFCASSLSGGYGYTFGSGTRLTVV.

CDR3 sequence reads: CASSQDGRGTGELFF. Written as DNA, the CDR3 is TGCGCCAGCAGCCAAGATGGGCGGGGCACCGGGGAGCTGTTTTTT. The V gene is TRBV4-1, the J gene TRBJ2-2, with a possible D match to TRBD2 (6 bases). The CDR3 loop spans 15 amino acids. CDR1 MGHRA and CDR2 YSYEKL come from the germline V gene. Deletions cut 0 bases from V and 4 bases from J, with 9 bases between.

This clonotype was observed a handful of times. The CDR3 coding sequence is TGCGCCAGCAGCTTGGCCTTGGGGTCTTCTGGAAACACCATATATTTT. Its translation is CASSLALGSSGNTIYF. The chain is built from TRBV5-1 and TRBJ1-3; D is unclear. This CDR3 has 16 amino acids. Germline CDR1 is SGHRS and CDR2 is YFSETQ. The V gene lost 0 bases and the J gene lost 1 base, with 11 bases spanning the gap. The entire variable domain, with the rest obtained from reference TRBV5-1 and TRBJ1-3, is as follows: KAGVTQTPRYLIKTRGQQVTLSCSPISGHRSVSWYQQTPGQGLQFLFEYFSETQRNKGNFPGRFSGRQFSNSRSEMNVSTLELGDSALYLCASSLALGSSGNTIYFGEGSWLTVV.

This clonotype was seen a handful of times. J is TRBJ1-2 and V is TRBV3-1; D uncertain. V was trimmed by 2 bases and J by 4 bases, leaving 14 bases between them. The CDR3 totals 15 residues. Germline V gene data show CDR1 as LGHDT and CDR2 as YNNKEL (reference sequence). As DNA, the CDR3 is TGTGCCAGCAGCCAAAGGAGACATTCTAGCTATGGCTACACCTTC. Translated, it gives CASSQRRHSSYGYTF.

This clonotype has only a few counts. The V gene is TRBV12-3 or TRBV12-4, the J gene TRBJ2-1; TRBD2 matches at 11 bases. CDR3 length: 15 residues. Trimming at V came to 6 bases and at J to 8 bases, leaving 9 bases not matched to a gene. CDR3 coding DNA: TGTGCCAGCAGGGCACTAGCGGGAGTATTCTATGAGCAGTTCTTC. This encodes CASRALAGVFYEQFF.